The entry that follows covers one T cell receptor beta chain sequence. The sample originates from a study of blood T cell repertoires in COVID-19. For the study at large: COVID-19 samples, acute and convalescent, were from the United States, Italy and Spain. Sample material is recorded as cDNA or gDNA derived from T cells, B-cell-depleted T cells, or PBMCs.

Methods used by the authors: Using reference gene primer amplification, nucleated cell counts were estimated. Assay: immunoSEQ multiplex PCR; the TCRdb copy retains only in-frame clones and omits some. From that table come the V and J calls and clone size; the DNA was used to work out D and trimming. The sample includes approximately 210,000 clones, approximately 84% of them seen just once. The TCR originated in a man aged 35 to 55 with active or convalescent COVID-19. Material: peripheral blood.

The CDR3 nucleotides read TGTGCCAGCAGCCACACAGGGAATGAAGCTTTCTTT. This codes for CASSHTGNEAFF. The chain joins TRBV3-1 (or the pseudogene TRBV3-2) to TRBJ1-1; D is perhaps TRBD1 (6 bases). The germline CDR1 and CDR2 sequences are LGHDT and YNNKEL (reference sequence). Trimming cost V 3 bases and J 7 bases, with 9 bases left between them. CDR3 length equals 12 residues.